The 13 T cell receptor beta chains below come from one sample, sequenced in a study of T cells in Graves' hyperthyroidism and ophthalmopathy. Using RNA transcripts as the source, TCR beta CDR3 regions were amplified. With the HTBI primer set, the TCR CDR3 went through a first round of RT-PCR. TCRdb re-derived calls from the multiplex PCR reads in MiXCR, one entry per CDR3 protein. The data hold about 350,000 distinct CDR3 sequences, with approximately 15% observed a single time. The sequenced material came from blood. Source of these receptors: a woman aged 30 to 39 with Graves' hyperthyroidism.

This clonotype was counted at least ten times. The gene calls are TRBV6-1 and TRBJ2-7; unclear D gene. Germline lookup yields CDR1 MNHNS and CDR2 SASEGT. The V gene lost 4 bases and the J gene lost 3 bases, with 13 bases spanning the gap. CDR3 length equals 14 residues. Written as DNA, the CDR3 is TGTGCCAGCAGTGCGGGTGTCTTCGACTACGAGCAGTACTTC. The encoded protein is CASSAGVFDYEQYF.

This CDR3 is CASSQDSAPWTQYF. DNA of the CDR3: TGCGCCAGCAGCCAAGATTCCGCCCCTTGGACCCAGTACTTC. The V gene is TRBV4-1, the J gene TRBJ2-5; D not resolved. Germline values: CDR1 MGHRA, CDR2 YSYEKL. Deletions cut 0 bases from V and 7 bases from J, with 12 bases between. This CDR3 region has 14 residues.

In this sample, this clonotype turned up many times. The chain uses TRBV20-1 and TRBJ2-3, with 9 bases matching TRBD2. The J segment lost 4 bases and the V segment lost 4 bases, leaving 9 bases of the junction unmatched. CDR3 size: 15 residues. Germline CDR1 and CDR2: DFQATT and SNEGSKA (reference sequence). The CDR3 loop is CSAKVPAGGSDTQYF. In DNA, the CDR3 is TGCAGTGCTAAGGTCCCCGCGGGAGGGTCAGATACGCAGTATTTT.

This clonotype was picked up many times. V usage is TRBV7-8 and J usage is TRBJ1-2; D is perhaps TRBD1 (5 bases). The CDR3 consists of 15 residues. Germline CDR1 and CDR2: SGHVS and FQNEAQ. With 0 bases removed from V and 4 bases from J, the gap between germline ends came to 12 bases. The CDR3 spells CASSLAGGLGYGYTF. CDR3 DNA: TGTGCCAGCAGCTTAGCTGGGGGACTCGGCTATGGCTACACCTTC.

The CDR3 reads CASSLFPTGQNYGYTF. The DNA of the CDR3 is TGTGCCAGCAGCTTATTCCCCACGGGACAGAACTATGGCTACACCTTC. The chain is built from TRBV13 and TRBJ1-2, with 7 bases identical to TRBD1. With V trimmed by 2 bases and J by 2 bases, 8 bases remained unmatched. The CDR3 is made up of 16 amino acids. CDR1 is PRHDT and CDR2 is FYEKMQ in the germline V gene (reference sequence). The full variable domain, with the rest looked up from reference TRBV13 and TRBJ1-2, is AAGVIQSPRHLIKEKRETATLKCYPIPRHDTVYWYQQGPGQDPQFLISFYEKMQSDKGSIPDRFSAQQFSDYHSELNMSSLELGDSALYFCASSLFPTGQNYGYTFGSGTRLTVV.

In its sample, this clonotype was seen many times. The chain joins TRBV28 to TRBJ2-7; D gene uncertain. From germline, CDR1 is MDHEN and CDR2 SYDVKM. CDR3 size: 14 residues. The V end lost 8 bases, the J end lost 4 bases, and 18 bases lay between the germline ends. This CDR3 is CASRPHGVTYEQYF. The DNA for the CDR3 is TGTGCCAGCCGCCCTCATGGTGTGACTTACGAGCAGTACTTC. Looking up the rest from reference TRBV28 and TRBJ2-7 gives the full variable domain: DVKVTQSSRYLVKRTGEKVFLECVQDMDHENMFWYRQDPGLGLRLIYFSYDVKMKEKGDIPEGYSVSREKKERFSLILESASTNQTSMYLCASRPHGVTYEQYFGPGTRLTVT.

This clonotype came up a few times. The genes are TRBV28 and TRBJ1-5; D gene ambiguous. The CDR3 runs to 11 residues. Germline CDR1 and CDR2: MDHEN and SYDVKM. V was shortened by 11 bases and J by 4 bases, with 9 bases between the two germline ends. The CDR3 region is CAGPQNQPQHF. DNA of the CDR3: TGTGCCGGCCCTCAGAATCAGCCCCAGCATTTT.

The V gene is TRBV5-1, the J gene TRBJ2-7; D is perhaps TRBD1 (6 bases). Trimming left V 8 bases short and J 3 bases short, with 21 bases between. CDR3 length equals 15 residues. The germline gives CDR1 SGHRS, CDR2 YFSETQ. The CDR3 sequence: CASRMGPGEIYEQYF. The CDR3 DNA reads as TGCGCCAGTCGGATGGGGCCAGGGGAAATCTACGAGCAGTACTTC.

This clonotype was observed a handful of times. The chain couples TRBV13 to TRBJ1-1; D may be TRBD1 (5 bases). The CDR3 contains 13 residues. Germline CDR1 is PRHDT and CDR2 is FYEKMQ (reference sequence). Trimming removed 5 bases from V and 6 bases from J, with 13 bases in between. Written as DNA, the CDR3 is TGTGCCAGCAGCCGGGGGGGGGGTGCTGAAGCTTTCTTT. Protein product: CASSRGGGAEAFF.

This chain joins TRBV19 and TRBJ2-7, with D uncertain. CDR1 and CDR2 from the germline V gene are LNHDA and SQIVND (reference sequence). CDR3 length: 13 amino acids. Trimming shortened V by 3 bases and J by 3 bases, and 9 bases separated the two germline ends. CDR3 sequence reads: CASSIDLNYEQYF. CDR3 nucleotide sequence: TGTGCCAGTAGTATTGACTTAAACTACGAGCAGTACTTC.

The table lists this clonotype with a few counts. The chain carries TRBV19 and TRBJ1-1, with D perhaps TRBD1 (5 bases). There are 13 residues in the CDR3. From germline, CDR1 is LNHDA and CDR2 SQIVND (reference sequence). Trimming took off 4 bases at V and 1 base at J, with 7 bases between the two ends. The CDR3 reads CASSTQANTEAFF. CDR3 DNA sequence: TGTGCCAGTAGTACACAGGCGAACACTGAAGCTTTCTTT.

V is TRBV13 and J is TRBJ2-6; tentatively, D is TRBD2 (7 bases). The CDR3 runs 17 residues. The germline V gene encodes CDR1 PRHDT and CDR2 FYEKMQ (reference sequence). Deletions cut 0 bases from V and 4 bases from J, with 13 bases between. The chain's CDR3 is CASSLGQGGTGANVLTF. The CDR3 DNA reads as TGTGCCAGCAGCTTAGGACAGGGAGGGACCGGGGCCAACGTCCTGACTTTC. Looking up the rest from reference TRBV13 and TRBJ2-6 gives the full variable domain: AAGVIQSPRHLIKEKRETATLKCYPIPRHDTVYWYQQGPGQDPQFLISFYEKMQSDKGSIPDRFSAQQFSDYHSELNMSSLELGDSALYFCASSLGQGGTGANVLTFGAGSRLTVL.

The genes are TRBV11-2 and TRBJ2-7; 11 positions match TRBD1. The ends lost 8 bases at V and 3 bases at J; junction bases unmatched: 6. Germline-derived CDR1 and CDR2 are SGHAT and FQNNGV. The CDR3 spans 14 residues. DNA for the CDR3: TGTGCCAGCTCCGGGACAGGGGGTATCTACGAGCAGTACTTC. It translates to CASSGTGGIYEQYF.